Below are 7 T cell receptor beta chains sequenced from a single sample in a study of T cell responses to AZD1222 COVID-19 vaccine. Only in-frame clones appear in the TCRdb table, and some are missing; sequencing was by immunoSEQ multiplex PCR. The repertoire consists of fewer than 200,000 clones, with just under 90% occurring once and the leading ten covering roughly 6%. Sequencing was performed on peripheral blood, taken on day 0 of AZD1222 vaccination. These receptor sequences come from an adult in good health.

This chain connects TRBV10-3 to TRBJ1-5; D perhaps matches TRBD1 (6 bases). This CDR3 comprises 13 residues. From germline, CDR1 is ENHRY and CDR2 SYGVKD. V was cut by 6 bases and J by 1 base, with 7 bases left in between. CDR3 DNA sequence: TGTGCCATCAGCGGACAGAGCAATCAGCCCCAGCATTTT. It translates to CAISGQSNQPQHF.

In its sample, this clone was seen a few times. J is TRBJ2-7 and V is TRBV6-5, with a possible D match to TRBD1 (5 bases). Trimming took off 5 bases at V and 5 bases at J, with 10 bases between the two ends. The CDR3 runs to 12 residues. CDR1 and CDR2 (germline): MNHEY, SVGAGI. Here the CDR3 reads CASSTRQHEQYF. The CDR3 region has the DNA TGTGCCAGCAGTACGAGACAGCACGAGCAGTACTTC.

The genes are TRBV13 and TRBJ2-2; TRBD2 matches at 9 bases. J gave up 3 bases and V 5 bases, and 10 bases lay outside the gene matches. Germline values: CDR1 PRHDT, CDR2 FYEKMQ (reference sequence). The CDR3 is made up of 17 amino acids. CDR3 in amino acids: CASSPQAGGPDTGELFF. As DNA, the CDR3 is TGTGCCAGCAGCCCCCAGGCGGGGGGGCCAGACACCGGGGAGCTGTTTTTT.

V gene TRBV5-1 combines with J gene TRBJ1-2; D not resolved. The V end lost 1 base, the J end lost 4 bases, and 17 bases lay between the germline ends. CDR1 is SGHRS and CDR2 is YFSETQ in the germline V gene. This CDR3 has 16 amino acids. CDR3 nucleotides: TGCGCCAGCAGCTTGAGAGAGGGTGGGGAACTCTATGGCTACACCTTC. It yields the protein CASSLREGGELYGYTF.

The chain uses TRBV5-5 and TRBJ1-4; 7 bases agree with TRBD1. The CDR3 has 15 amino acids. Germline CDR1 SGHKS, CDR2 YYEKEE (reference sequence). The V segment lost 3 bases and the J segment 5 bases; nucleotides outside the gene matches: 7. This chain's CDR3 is CASSSPKGANEKLFF. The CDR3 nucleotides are TGTGCCAGCAGCTCCCCCAAGGGGGCGAATGAAAAACTGTTTTTT. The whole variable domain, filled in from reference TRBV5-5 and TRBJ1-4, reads DAGVTQSPTHLIKTRGQQVTLRCSPISGHKSVSWYQQVLGQGPQFIFQYYEKEERGRGNFPDRFSARQFPNYSSELNVNALLLGDSALYLCASSSPKGANEKLFFGSGTQLSVL.

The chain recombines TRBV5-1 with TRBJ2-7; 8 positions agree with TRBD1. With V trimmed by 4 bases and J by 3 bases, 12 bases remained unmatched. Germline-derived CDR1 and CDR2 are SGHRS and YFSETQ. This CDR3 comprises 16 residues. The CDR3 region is CASSQGRTGSNYEQYF. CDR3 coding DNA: TGCGCCAGCAGCCAAGGACGGACAGGGTCCAACTACGAGCAGTACTTC.

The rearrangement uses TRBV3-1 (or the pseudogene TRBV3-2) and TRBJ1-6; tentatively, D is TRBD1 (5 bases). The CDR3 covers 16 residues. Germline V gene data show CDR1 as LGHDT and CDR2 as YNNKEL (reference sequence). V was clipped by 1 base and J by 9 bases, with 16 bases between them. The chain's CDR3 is CASSQGTGTASSPLHF. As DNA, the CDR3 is TGTGCCAGCAGCCAAGGAACCGGGACTGCAAGTTCACCCCTCCACTTT.